This T cell receptor beta chain was sequenced for a study of vaccination and CD4 T cells after COVID-19. Across the study: Six male and four female convalescents took part, two of them Hispanic.

Described treatment: roughly nine-day PBMC culture with coronavirus spike peptide pools or control peptides (ViraFEST assay). Wells that each held some 2 million PBMCs were cultured with 9.5 to 10 IU/ml IL-2 and 7.5 to 10 ug/ml peptide pools. In regard to this clonotype: Its matching antigen is unknown.

The V and J ends lost 6 bases and 2 bases respectively, with 12 bases between them. The CDR3 extends over 14 amino acids. Regarding the study as a whole: Recorded median SARS-CoV-2-reactive clonotype numbers increased from around 21 to 38 without reaching significance.

Oncomine TCR Beta short-read sequencing was applied to DNA from cultured CD4+ T cells. Genomic DNA was isolated from cultured CD4+ T cells. TCRdb ran MiXCR on the PCR reads and lists one entry per CDR3 protein. The sample has approximately 10,000 distinct CDR3 sequences, 55% to 75% seen once. The source of this sequence is a human donor who had recovered from COVID-19. The sample taken for sequencing was CD4+ T cells from blood, cultured in vitro. The J gene is TRBJ2-3, the V gene TRBV12-3 or TRBV12-4; no clear D. The CDR3 region has the DNA TGTGCCAGCAGACTGGCACCAACCACAGATACGCAGTATTTT. As protein: CASRLAPTTDTQYF.